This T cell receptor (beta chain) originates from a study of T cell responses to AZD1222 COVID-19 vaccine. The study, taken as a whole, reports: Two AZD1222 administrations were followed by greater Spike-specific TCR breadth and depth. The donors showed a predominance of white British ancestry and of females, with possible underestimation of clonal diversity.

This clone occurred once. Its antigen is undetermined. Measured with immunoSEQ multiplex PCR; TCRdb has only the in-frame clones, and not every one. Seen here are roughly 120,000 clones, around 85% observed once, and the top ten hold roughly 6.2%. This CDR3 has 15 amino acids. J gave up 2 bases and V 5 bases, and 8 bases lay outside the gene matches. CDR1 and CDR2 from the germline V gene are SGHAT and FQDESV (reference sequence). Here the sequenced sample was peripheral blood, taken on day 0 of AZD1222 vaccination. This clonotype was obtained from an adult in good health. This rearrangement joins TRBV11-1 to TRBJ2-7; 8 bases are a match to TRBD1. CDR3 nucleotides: TGTGCCAGCAGCCCTGCCCGGGACAGGCCCTACGAGCAGTACTTC. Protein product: CASSPARDRPYEQYF.